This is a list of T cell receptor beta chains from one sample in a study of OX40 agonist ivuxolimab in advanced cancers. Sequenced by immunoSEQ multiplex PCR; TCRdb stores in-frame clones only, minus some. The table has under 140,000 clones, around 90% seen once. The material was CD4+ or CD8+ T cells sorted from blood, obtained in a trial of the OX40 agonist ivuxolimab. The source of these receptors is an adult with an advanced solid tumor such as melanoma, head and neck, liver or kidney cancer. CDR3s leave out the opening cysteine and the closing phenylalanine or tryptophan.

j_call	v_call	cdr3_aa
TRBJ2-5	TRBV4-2	ASSWQGSQETQY
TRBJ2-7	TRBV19	ASSPGGRGYEQY
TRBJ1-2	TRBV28	ASSETGTGFYGYT
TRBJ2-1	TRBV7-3	ASSLALAGGEQF
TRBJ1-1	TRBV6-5	ASSQTGWNTEAF
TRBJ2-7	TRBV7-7	ASSLELEQY
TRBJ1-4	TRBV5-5	ASSQDRGQGGKLF
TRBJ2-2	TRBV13	ASSARDRDTGELF
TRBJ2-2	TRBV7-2	ASSLAGQGTNTGELF
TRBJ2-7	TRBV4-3	ASSQGLSYEQY
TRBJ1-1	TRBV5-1	ASSLGAEPRQAF
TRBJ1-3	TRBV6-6	ASSFTGDSGNTIY
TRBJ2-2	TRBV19	ASSINRVPGELF
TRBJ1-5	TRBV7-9	ASSLDRQPQH
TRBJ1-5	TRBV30	AWSPGQGDQPQH
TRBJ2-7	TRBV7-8	ASSLGGDLYEQY
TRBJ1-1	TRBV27	ASSSTGTGNTEAF
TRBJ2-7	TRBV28	ASRTGRPAYEQY
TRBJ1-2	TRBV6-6	ASSSGQTYGYT
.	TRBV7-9	ASSLLGGGGQLLYEQY
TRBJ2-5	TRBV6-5	ASRPSGEYQETQY
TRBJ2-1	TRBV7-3	ASSLAGLANEQF
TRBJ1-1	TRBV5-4	ASSSGGRQGASRAF
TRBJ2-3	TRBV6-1	ASSEQGRGDTQY
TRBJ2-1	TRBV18	ASSPRDRENNEQF
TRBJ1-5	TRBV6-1	AARDREVGQPQH
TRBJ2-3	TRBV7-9	ASSLRRGLGTDTQY
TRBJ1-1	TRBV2	ASRSRDFRPEAF
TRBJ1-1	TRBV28	ASPKEGTGMNTEAF
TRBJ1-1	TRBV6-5	ASSRRQGEAF
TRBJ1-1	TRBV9	ASSVPPAGNTEAF
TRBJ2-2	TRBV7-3	ASSPPPWDIGAGELF
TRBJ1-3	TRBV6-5	ASSPGDSASGTIY
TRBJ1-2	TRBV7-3	ASSLNGRATSYT
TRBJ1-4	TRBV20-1	SPGGDEKLF
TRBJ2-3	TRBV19	ASTLAGGHTDTQY
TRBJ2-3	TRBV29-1	SVSEADTQY
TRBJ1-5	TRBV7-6	ASSFPNQPQH
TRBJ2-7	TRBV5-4	ASSRRSRVYEQY
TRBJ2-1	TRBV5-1	ASSPVEIYNEQF
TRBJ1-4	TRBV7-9	ASSPGQGENEKLF
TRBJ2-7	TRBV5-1	ASSRSGSLYNEQY
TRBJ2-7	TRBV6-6	ASSYSRTGIYEQY
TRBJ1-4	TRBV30	AWSVKREKLF
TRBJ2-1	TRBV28	ASSFQRDYNEQF
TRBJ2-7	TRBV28	ASSLGTRRGYEQY
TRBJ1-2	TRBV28	ASSLSGEPYGYT